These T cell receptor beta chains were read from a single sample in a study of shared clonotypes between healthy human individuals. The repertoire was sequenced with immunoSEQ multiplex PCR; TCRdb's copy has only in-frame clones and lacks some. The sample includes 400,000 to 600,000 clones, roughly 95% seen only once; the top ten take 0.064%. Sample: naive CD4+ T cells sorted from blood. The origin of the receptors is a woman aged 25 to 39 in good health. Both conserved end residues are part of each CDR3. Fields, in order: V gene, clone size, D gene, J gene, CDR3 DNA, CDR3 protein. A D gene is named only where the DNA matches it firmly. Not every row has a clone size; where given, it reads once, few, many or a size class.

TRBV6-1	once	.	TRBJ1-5	TGTGCCAGCAAACTTTCCGGGTGGGACAATCAGCCCCAGCATTTT	CASKLSGWDNQPQHF
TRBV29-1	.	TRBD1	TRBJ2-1	TGCAGCGTTCATGATAACAGGGGGAAGAGAGAGCAGTTCTTC	CSVHDNRGKREQFF
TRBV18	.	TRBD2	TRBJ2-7	TGTGCCAGCTCACCACCGGTGACTAGCATCTACGAGCAGTACTTC	CASSPPVTSIYEQYF
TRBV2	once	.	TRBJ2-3	TGTGCCAGCAGTGAAGCGCTGGGAACCCAATATTTT	CASSEALGTQYF
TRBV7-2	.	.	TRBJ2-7	TGTGCCAGCAGCTTAGCGTATACGTCGGAGCAGTACTTC	CASSLAYTSEQYF
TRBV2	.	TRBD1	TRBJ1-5	TGTGCCAGCAGCGCCAGACAGGGGAGCAGACAGCCCCAGCATTTT	CASSARQGSRQPQHF
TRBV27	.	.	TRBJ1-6	TGTGCCAGCAGTTTGTCCCCGAATAATTCACCCCTCCACTTT	CASSLSPNNSPLHF
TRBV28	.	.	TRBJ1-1	TGTGCCAGCCAGTGGTCGGGCACTGAAGCTTTCTTT	CASQWSGTEAFF
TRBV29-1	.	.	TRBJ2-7	TGCAGCGTTGATACAGGGCACTCCTACGAGCAGTACTTC	CSVDTGHSYEQYF
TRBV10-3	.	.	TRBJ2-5	TGTGCCATCAGTGAATACCGGGACACTCCACAAGAGACCCAGTACTTC	CAISEYRDTPQETQYF
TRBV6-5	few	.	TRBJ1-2	TGTGCCAGCAGAGAAAACAGGCGTAGCTATGGCTACACCTTC	CASRENRRSYGYTF
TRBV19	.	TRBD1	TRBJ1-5	TGTGCCAGTAACACTAGGACAGGGGATTTGTCTCAGCCCCAGCATTTT	CASNTRTGDLSQPQHF
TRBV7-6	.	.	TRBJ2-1	TGTGCCAGCAGCTTATTGGTTCGGAGGGACTCCTACAATGAGCAGTTCTTC	CASSLLVRRDSYNEQFF
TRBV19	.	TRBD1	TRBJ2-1	TGTGCCAGTAGTTTTTGGACAGGGTTTGCCCGGGAGCAGTTCTTC	CASSFWTGFAREQFF
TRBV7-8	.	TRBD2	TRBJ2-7	TGTGCCAGCAGCTTGGGATCTAGCGGAGGCTACGAGCAGTACTTC	CASSLGSSGGYEQYF
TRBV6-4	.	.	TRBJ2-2	TGTGCCAGCAGTGAGGGGGGTTTTGACACCGGGGAGCTGTTTTTT	CASSEGGFDTGELFF
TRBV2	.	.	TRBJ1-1	TGTGCCAGCTTTCCATCTATTTTGACAGGAGTAGGTTTCTTT	CASFPSILTGVGFF